This T cell receptor (beta chain) derives from a study of T-cell reconstitution after alpha-beta-depleted transplantation in children. It was with unique molecular identifiers that the TCRbeta library was prepared. MiXCR, run by TCRdb on the PCR reads, gives a single entry per CDR3 protein. The table lists around 300,000 distinct CDR3 sequences, approximately 23% of them singletons. A word on this clonotype: Its specificity is unknown.

Whole-study findings and limits: A year post-transplant, T-cell counts and diversity derived mostly from newly produced T cells. Reportedly, only several hundred clones from non-depleted graft cells drove alpha-beta T-cell counts at about two months.

Germline V CDR1 and CDR2: SGHRS, YFSETQ. V was cut by 7 bases and J by 1 base, with 17 bases left in between. The CDR3 runs to 15 residues. V and J are TRBV5-1 and TRBJ2-5, with D tentatively TRBD2 (6 bases). The origin of this receptor is a male patient under 18 who had a stem cell transplant for acute lymphoblastic leukemia, so the T cells may come from the graft donor. The material was PBMCs, mostly from graft donor cells, obtained 180 days after TCRalphabeta/CD19-depleted stem cell transplant. This chain's CDR3 is CASGGLLNFQETQYF. CDR3 sequence (DNA): TGCGCCAGCGGGGGACTCCTTAATTTCCAAGAGACCCAGTACTTC.